This T cell receptor (beta chain) is from a study of human T cells and chemical hapten exposure. Study context: Each patch test put 0.01% DPC on the upper back, and results were read at 6 days.

Time point noted: patch test 3, about 24 weeks after DPC sensitization. Regarding treatment: therapeutic diphenylcyclopropenone sensitization with weekly scalp DPC. Via MiXCR, TCRdb re-called the RACE reads, giving one row per CDR3 protein. Of about 160,000 distinct CDR3 sequences in the sample, about a quarter were seen once. The sequence came from a woman aged 18 to 35 with alopecia areata. Some clones in this sample may be carry-over from other donors' samples. The sequencing used whole blood, collected in connection with sensitization to the hapten diphenylcyclopropenone (DPC).

The CDR3 is CARAGADEQYF. CDR3 coding DNA: TGTGCCAGGGCGGGGGCAGACGAGCAGTACTTC. This sequence joins TRBV7-3 and TRBJ2-7; possibly TRBD2 for D (7 bases). V shed 9 bases and J shed 5 bases, with 11 bases lying between them. In germline, CDR1 is SGHTA, CDR2 FQGTGA. The CDR3 is made up of 11 amino acids.